The 10 T cell receptor beta chains given below trace back to one sample, sequenced in a study of OX40 agonist ivuxolimab in advanced cancers. Repertoires were generated with immunoSEQ multiplex PCR, while TCRdb's copy carries only in-frame clones and drops some. The sample lists roughly 80,000 clones, roughly 80% occurring once. This material consisted of CD4+ or CD8+ T cells sorted from blood, taken in a trial of the OX40 agonist ivuxolimab. The source is an adult with an advanced solid tumor such as melanoma, head and neck, liver or kidney cancer.

The chain carries TRBV4-1 and TRBJ2-1; no clear D gene. V lost 3 bases and J lost 4, with 10 bases in between. This CDR3 is 14 amino acids long. Germline CDR1 and CDR2: MGHRA and YSYEKL. The CDR3 loop is CASSHPDTYNEQFF. The CDR3 bases are TGCGCCAGCAGCCATCCAGACACGTACAATGAGCAGTTCTTC.

The genes are TRBV7-2 and TRBJ2-7; a possible D gene is TRBD1 (5 bases). Germline CDR1 is SGHTA and CDR2 is FQGNSA. The CDR3 extends over 13 amino acids. Trimming took 0 bases from V and 6 from J, leaving 9 bases between them. CDR3 region: CASSLADMGEQYF. DNA of the CDR3: TGTGCCAGCAGCTTAGCGGACATGGGCGAGCAGTACTTC.

In its sample, this clone was seen once. This chain connects TRBV19 to TRBJ1-1; D is uncertain. V was shortened by 3 bases and J by 6 bases, with 17 bases between the two germline ends. The germline V gene encodes CDR1 LNHDA and CDR2 SQIVND (reference sequence). This CDR3 has 15 amino acids. CDR3 nucleotide sequence: TGTGCCAGTAGTATCATGTTCGGCAGCGCCGCTGAAGCTTTCTTT. Translation gives CASSIMFGSAAEAFF.

V and J are TRBV28 and TRBJ1-6, with D perhaps TRBD1 (6 bases). CDR1 is MDHEN, CDR2 SYDVKM, per germline. Trimming took 7 bases from V and 9 from J, leaving 16 bases between them. The CDR3 is 14 amino acids. Here the CDR3 reads CASTGGAQVSPLHF. The CDR3 DNA follows: TGTGCCAGCACGGGGGGGGCGCAGGTTTCACCCCTCCACTTT.

This rearrangement joins TRBV19 to TRBJ2-2; no reliable D call. Germline assignment: CDR1 LNHDA and CDR2 SQIVND (reference sequence). The CDR3 length is 15 residues. Between the trimmed V and J ends, which lost 3 bases and 1 base, there was a span of 9 bases. The CDR3 loop is CASSIQAGNTGELFF. In nucleotides, the CDR3 is TGTGCCAGTAGTATTCAGGCAGGGAACACCGGGGAGCTGTTTTTT.

The chain recombines TRBV7-2 with TRBJ2-1; maybe TRBD2 (6 bases). The CDR3 sequence is 14 residues long. V dropped 5 bases and J dropped 6 bases, with 14 bases sitting between them. In germline, CDR1 is SGHTA, CDR2 FQGNSA. CDR3 sequence reads: CASSLEVGGNEQFF. As DNA, the CDR3 is TGTGCCAGCAGCCTTGAGGTGGGGGGCAATGAGCAGTTCTTC. Full variable domain (outside the CDR3, taken from reference TRBV7-2 and TRBJ2-1): GAGVSQSPSNKVTEKGKDVELRCDPISGHTALYWYRQSLGQGLEFLIYFQGNSAPDKSGLPSDRFSAERTGGSVSTLTIQRTQQEDSAVYLCASSLEVGGNEQFFGPGTRLTVL.

The chain uses TRBV9 and TRBJ1-1; no definite D call. The V and J ends lost 1 base and 4 bases respectively, with 11 bases between them. This CDR3 is built from 14 residues. Germline V gives CDR1 SGDLS, CDR2 YYNGEE. The CDR3 DNA follows: TGTGCCAGCAGCGTAAGCCCCGGGGTCACTGAAGCTTTCTTT. It encodes CASSVSPGVTEAFF. The full variable domain, in which reference TRBV9 and TRBJ1-1 provide the parts outside the CDR3, is DSGVTQTPKHLITATGQRVTLRCSPRSGDLSVYWYQQSLDQGLQFLIQYYNGEERAKGNILERFSAQQFPDLHSELNLSSLELGDSALYFCASSVSPGVTEAFFGQGTRLTVV.

The gene calls are TRBV5-1 and TRBJ2-3, with 9 bases lining up with TRBD1. CDR1 and CDR2 from the germline V gene are SGHRS and YFSETQ. The CDR3 spans 15 residues. The J segment lost 3 bases and the V segment lost 2 bases, leaving 4 bases of the junction unmatched. The CDR3 loop is CASSFRDRETDTQYF. The CDR3 coding sequence is TGCGCCAGCAGCTTCCGGGACAGGGAGACAGATACGCAGTATTTT.

The rearrangement uses TRBV5-1 and TRBJ2-5, with 7 positions matching TRBD2. From germline, CDR1 is SGHRS and CDR2 YFSETQ. The V and J ends lost 4 bases and 1 base, in that order; junction bases with no gene match: 4. This CDR3 contains 14 residues. The CDR3 region is CASSLRTSQETQYF. The CDR3 DNA reads as TGCGCCAGCAGCCTAAGGACTAGCCAAGAGACCCAGTACTTC. Supplemented by reference TRBV5-1 and TRBJ2-5, the full variable domain reads KAGVTQTPRYLIKTRGQQVTLSCSPISGHRSVSWYQQTPGQGLQFLFEYFSETQRNKGNFPGRFSGRQFSNSRSEMNVSTLELGDSALYLCASSLRTSQETQYFGPGTRLLVL.

The J gene is TRBJ2-7, the V gene TRBV19, with 9 bases matching TRBD1. Trimming took 6 bases from V and 2 from J; bases not matched to a gene: 8. From germline, CDR1 is LNHDA and CDR2 SQIVND (reference sequence). The CDR3 totals 15 residues. As DNA, the CDR3 is TGTGCCAGTAGCTCCGGGACAGGGAACACCTACGAGCAGTACTTC. Translated, it gives CASSSGTGNTYEQYF.